This TCR beta chain was documented in a study of regulatory dendritic cells for organ transplantation. TCRdb's copy holds only in-frame clones and misses some; the assay was immunoSEQ multiplex PCR. Of 29,000 or so clones in the sample, about 79% are singletons; the top ten hold roughly 2.2%. Memory T cells were CD45RO+, naive were CD45RA+, sorted by FACS. Broader study findings: Naive T cells showed high diversity, memory cells less, memory CD8+ least. Between individuals, the alloreactive memory CD8+ T cell pool differed considerably. Regulatory dendritic cells appeared to expand memory CD8+ clones less than mature ones.

This clone was counted a single time. Its target is unknown. The source is a human donor in good health. Sequenced sample: memory CD4+ T cells from blood. Subset here: CD45RO+ memory T cells.

CDR3 sequence reads: CASSVSSGGGTQYF. The CDR3 bases are TGTGCCAGCAGCGTATCATCGGGGGGAGGGACCCAGTACTTC. The chain joins TRBV9 to TRBJ2-5, with 7 bases aligning to TRBD2. CDR1 is SGDLS and CDR2 is YYNGEE in the germline V gene. The CDR3 consists of 14 residues. The V gene end was trimmed by 1 base and the J gene end by 7 bases; junction bases not matched to a gene: 7.